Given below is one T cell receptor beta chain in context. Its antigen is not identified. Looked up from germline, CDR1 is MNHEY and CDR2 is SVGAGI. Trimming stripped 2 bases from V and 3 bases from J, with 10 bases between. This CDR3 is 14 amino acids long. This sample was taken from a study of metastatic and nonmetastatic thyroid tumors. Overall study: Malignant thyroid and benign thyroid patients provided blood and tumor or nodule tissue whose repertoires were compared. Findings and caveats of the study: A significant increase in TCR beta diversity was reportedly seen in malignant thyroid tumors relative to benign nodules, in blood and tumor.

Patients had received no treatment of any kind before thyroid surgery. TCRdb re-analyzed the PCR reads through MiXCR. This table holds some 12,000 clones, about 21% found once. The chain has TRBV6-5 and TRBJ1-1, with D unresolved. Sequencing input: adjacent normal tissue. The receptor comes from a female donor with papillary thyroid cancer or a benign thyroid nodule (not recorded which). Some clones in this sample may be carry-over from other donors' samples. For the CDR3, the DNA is TGTGCCAGCAGTTACGTCGGTGGGGACACTGAAGCTTTCTTT. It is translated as CASSYVGGDTEAFF.